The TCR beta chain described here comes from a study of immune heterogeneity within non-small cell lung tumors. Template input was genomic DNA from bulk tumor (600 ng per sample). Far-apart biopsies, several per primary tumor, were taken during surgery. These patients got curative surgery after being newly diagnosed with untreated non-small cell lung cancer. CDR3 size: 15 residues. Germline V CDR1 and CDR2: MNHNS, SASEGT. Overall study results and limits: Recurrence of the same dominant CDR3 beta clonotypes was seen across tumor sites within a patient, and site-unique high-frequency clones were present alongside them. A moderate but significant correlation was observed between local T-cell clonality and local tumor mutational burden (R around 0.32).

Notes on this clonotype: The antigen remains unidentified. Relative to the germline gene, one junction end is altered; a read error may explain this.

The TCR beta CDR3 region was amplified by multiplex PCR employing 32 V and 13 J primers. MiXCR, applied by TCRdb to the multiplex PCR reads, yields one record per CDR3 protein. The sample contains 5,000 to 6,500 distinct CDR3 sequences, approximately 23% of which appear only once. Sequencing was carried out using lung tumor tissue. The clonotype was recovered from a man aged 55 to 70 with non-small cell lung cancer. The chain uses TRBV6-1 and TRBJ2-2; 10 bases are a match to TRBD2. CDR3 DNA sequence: TGTGCCAGCTCTTCTAGCGGGAGTATTATCGGGGAGCCGCTTTTT. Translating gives CASSSSGSIIGEPLF.